Each of the 7 T cell receptor beta chains below was sequenced from the same sample in a study of pediatric ulcerative colitis. The protocol was immunoSEQ multiplex PCR, while the TCRdb copy is restricted to in-frame clones and leaves out a portion. The sample includes over 45,000 clones, about 78% of them seen just once. During colonoscopy, one to two rectal pinch biopsies were collected. Sequencing was done on a sample of gut tissue. The receptors were sampled from a girl aged 10 to 17 with moderate ulcerative colitis.

In regard to this clone: The germline gene is not matched at one end of the junction; a read error may be the cause. This chain joins TRBV5-1 and TRBJ1-1, with D possibly matching TRBD1 (6 bases). The CDR3 is 14 residues long. Germline values: CDR1 SGHRS, CDR2 YFSETQ. CDR3 in amino acids: CVSSLYRGGTEAFF. DNA of the CDR3: TGCGTCAGCAGCTTATATAGAGGGGGCACTGAAGCTTTCTTT.

The V and J genes are TRBV19 and TRBJ1-2; D is undetermined. CDR1 is LNHDA, CDR2 SQIVND, per germline (reference sequence). The V gene lost 3 bases and the J gene lost 0 bases, with 11 bases spanning the gap. CDR3 length equals 15 residues. CDR3 bases: TGTGCCAGTAGTATGCGACCCAGAGCTAACTATGGCTACACCTTC. It is translated as CASSMRPRANYGYTF.

This rearrangement joins TRBV7-8 to TRBJ2-2; TRBD1 or TRBD2 may be the D gene (5 bases each). The CDR3 length is 15 residues. Trimming shortened V by 5 bases and J by 7 bases, and 17 bases separated the two germline ends. Germline CDR1 reads SGHVS; CDR2 reads FQNEAQ. The CDR3, as DNA: TGTGCCAGCAGCCCGGGGACGGTGTTTGACGGGGAGCTGTTTTTT. Translating it yields CASSPGTVFDGELFF. The variable domain in full, completed from reference TRBV7-8 and TRBJ2-2, reads GAGVSQSPRYKVAKRGQDVALRCDPISGHVSLFWYQQALGQGPEFLTYFQNEAQLDKSGLPSDRFFAERPEGSVSTLKIQRTQQEDSAVYLCASSPGTVFDGELFFGEGSRLTVL.

This chain links TRBV30 with TRBJ2-1, with TRBD2 matching 7 bases. The CDR3 is made up of 17 amino acids. The trim removed 2 bases at V and 8 bases at J, leaving 18 bases unmatched. CDR1 is GTSNPN, CDR2 SVGIG, per germline (reference sequence). The CDR3 sequence is CAWSRGALGGIWDEQFF. The DNA for the CDR3 is TGTGCCTGGAGTCGCGGGGCCTTGGGGGGGATATGGGATGAGCAGTTCTTC.

The chain links TRBV30 to TRBJ2-7; D not resolved. V lost 3 bases, J lost 2 bases, and 17 bases lay in between. The CDR3 has 15 amino acids. The germline V gene has CDR1 GTSNPN and CDR2 SVGIG (reference sequence). DNA for the CDR3: TGTGCCTGGAGATACGGCAGCGACATGGCCTACGAGCAGTACTTC. It translates to CAWRYGSDMAYEQYF.

This chain joins TRBV2 and TRBJ2-7; D call uncertain. V lost 8 bases and J lost 3, with 11 bases in between. This CDR3 is built from 12 residues. Germline CDR1 and CDR2: SNHLY and FYNNEI. This CDR3 is CASGQVNYEQYF. CDR3 sequence (DNA): TGTGCCAGCGGGCAGGTTAACTACGAGCAGTACTTC. Variable domain in full (rest from reference TRBV2 and TRBJ2-7): EPEVTQTPSHQVTQMGQEVILRCVPISNHLYFYWYRQILGQKVEFLVSFYNNEISEKSEIFDDQFSVERPDGSNFTLKIRSTKLEDSAMYFCASGQVNYEQYFGPGTRLTVT.

The V gene is TRBV2, the J gene TRBJ1-5; D ambiguous. V dropped 2 bases and J dropped 1 base, with 6 bases sitting between them. The CDR3 runs 14 residues. Germline V gene lookup returns CDR1 SNHLY and CDR2 FYNNEI. The CDR3 bases are TGTGCCAGCAGTGAACCTGAGAGCAATCAGCCCCAGCATTTT. This sequence encodes CASSEPESNQPQHF.